Listed below are T cell receptor beta chains from one sample, sequenced in a study of blood T cell repertoires in COVID-19. Using immunoSEQ multiplex PCR, the repertoire was profiled, and TCRdb retains in-frame clones only, with some absent. The data hold 75,000 or so clones, with roughly four fifths observed a single time. What was sequenced was peripheral blood. These receptors all come from a woman between 65 and 79 years old with acute or convalescent COVID-19. Both conserved end residues are part of each CDR3. A D gene is named only where the DNA matches it firmly. Expanded clones get a size class; other rows say once, few or many, or leave the size out.

clone_size: -
d_call: -
j_call: TRBJ1-1
v_call: TRBV7-8
cdr3_aa: CASSLAGRSEAFF
cdr3_nt: TGTGCCAGCAGCTTAGCAGGGAGGTCTGAAGCTTTCTTT

clone_size: few
d_call: -
j_call: TRBJ1-5
v_call: TRBV5-8
cdr3_aa: CASSLGAGGSQPQHF
cdr3_nt: TGTGCCAGCAGCTTGGGGGCCGGGGGTTCTCAGCCCCAGCATTTT

clone_size: few
d_call: TRBD1
j_call: TRBJ1-6
v_call: TRBV14
cdr3_aa: CASSQTGDNSPLHF
cdr3_nt: TGTGCCAGCAGCCAAACAGGGGATAATTCACCCCTCCACTTT

clone_size: once
d_call: -
j_call: TRBJ2-2
v_call: TRBV11-2
cdr3_aa: CASSSYVGSRRNTGELFF
cdr3_nt: TGTGCCAGCAGCTCGTACGTCGGTAGCCGACGAAACACCGGGGAGCTGTTTTTT

clone_size: -
d_call: TRBD2
j_call: TRBJ2-1
v_call: TRBV7-3
cdr3_aa: CASSRQGTSGRAGNEQFF
cdr3_nt: TGTGCCAGCAGCCGCCAAGGGACTAGCGGGAGGGCGGGGAATGAGCAGTTCTTC

clone_size: -
d_call: -
j_call: TRBJ1-6
v_call: TRBV7-3
cdr3_aa: CASSLGPTGYSPLHF
cdr3_nt: TGTGCCAGCAGCTTAGGCCCGACGGGATATTCACCCCTCCACTTT

clone_size: -
d_call: -
j_call: TRBJ2-1
v_call: TRBV6-2/TRBV6-3
cdr3_aa: CASSPFASSYNEQFF
cdr3_nt: TGTGCCAGCAGTCCCTTTGCGAGCTCCTACAATGAGCAGTTCTTC

clone_size: -
d_call: TRBD1
j_call: TRBJ2-7
v_call: TRBV5-8
cdr3_aa: CASRRQGLGYEQYF
cdr3_nt: TGTGCCAGCAGGAGACAGGGATTGGGCTACGAGCAGTACTTC

clone_size: -
d_call: TRBD1
j_call: TRBJ1-1
v_call: TRBV7-8
cdr3_aa: CASSFIGQGTEAFF
cdr3_nt: TGTGCCAGCAGCTTCATCGGACAGGGGACTGAAGCTTTCTTT

clone_size: -
d_call: TRBD2
j_call: TRBJ2-3
v_call: TRBV28
cdr3_aa: CASSTQSGGWDTQYF
cdr3_nt: TGTGCCAGCAGTACTCAGAGCGGGGGATGGGATACGCAGTATTTT

clone_size: -
d_call: TRBD1
j_call: TRBJ1-2
v_call: TRBV18
cdr3_aa: CASSPGQDFYGYTF
cdr3_nt: TGTGCCAGCTCACCCGGACAGGACTTCTATGGCTACACCTTC

clone_size: -
d_call: TRBD1
j_call: TRBJ1-4
v_call: TRBV19
cdr3_aa: CASSRTRTGAAEKLFF
cdr3_nt: TGTGCCAGTAGCCGAACCCGGACAGGGGCGGCTGAAAAACTGTTTTTT

clone_size: -
d_call: TRBD1
j_call: TRBJ2-7
v_call: TRBV28
cdr3_aa: CASSSPRDRPYEQYF
cdr3_nt: TGTGCCAGCAGTTCTCCCCGGGACAGGCCCTACGAGCAGTACTTC

clone_size: -
d_call: TRBD2
j_call: TRBJ2-3
v_call: TRBV5-1
cdr3_aa: CASSPGTSGRGDTQYF
cdr3_nt: TGCGCCAGCAGCCCCGGGACTAGCGGTCGAGGGGATACGCAGTATTTT

clone_size: few
d_call: TRBD2
j_call: TRBJ2-3
v_call: TRBV11-2
cdr3_aa: CASSFSFRAGGDTDTQYF
cdr3_nt: TGTGCCAGCAGCTTCTCCTTTCGGGCTGGGGGGGATACAGATACGCAGTATTTT

clone_size: once
d_call: -
j_call: TRBJ1-5
v_call: TRBV18
cdr3_aa: CASSAPDQPQHF
cdr3_nt: TGTGCCAGCTCAGCCCCAGATCAGCCCCAGCATTTT

clone_size: -
d_call: -
j_call: TRBJ2-5
v_call: TRBV20-1
cdr3_aa: CSARERVTQYF
cdr3_nt: TGCAGTGCTAGAGAGCGGGTGACCCAGTACTTC

clone_size: -
d_call: -
j_call: TRBJ2-2
v_call: TRBV7-7
cdr3_aa: CASSPLGVTNTGELFF
cdr3_nt: TGTGCCAGCAGCCCCCTGGGAGTAACGAACACCGGGGAGCTGTTTTTT

clone_size: -
d_call: -
j_call: TRBJ1-5
v_call: TRBV29-1
cdr3_aa: CSVAQGGRGQPQHF
cdr3_nt: TGCAGCGTCGCACAGGGCGGCCGTGGTCAGCCCCAGCATTTT

clone_size: -
d_call: TRBD1
j_call: TRBJ2-2
v_call: TRBV7-9
cdr3_aa: CASSFSGTGSFRELFF
cdr3_nt: TGTGCCAGCAGCTTCTCTGGGACAGGGAGTTTCAGGGAGCTGTTTTTT

clone_size: -
d_call: -
j_call: TRBJ2-3
v_call: TRBV5-8
cdr3_aa: CASSLGDSMDTQYF
cdr3_nt: TGTGCCAGCAGCTTGGGCGATAGTATGGATACGCAGTATTTT

clone_size: -
d_call: TRBD1
j_call: TRBJ1-1
v_call: TRBV15
cdr3_aa: CATSRRKDRDRVTEAFF
cdr3_nt: TGTGCCACCAGCAGACGAAAGGACCGGGACAGGGTCACTGAAGCTTTCTTT

clone_size: -
d_call: -
j_call: TRBJ2-2
v_call: TRBV9
cdr3_aa: CASSVVTSGGELFF
cdr3_nt: TGTGCCAGCAGCGTAGTAACGTCCGGCGGGGAGCTGTTTTTT

clone_size: -
d_call: -
j_call: TRBJ1-3
v_call: TRBV5-6
cdr3_aa: CASSLSGGNTGNTIYF
cdr3_nt: TGTGCCAGCAGCTTGTCCGGGGGGAATACTGGAAACACCATATATTTT

clone_size: -
d_call: TRBD1
j_call: TRBJ2-5
v_call: TRBV2
cdr3_aa: CASIPLGQGWETQYF
cdr3_nt: TGTGCCAGCATTCCGCTCGGACAGGGATGGGAGACCCAGTACTTC

clone_size: -
d_call: TRBD2
j_call: TRBJ2-1
v_call: TRBV24-1
cdr3_aa: CATSDSGTSGTYYNEQFF
cdr3_nt: TGTGCCACCAGTGACTCCGGGACTAGCGGGACCTACTACAATGAGCAGTTCTTC

clone_size: -
d_call: -
j_call: TRBJ2-1
v_call: TRBV7-2
cdr3_aa: CASSLEGGTQGYNEQFF
cdr3_nt: TGTGCCAGCAGCTTAGAGGGCGGTACCCAGGGCTACAATGAGCAGTTCTTC

clone_size: -
d_call: TRBD1
j_call: TRBJ2-2
v_call: TRBV24-1
cdr3_aa: CATSKSTGGTGELFF
cdr3_nt: TGTGCCACCAGTAAGAGTACAGGGGGAACCGGGGAGCTGTTTTTT

clone_size: -
d_call: -
j_call: TRBJ1-1
v_call: TRBV27
cdr3_aa: CASRRILTPEAFF
cdr3_nt: TGTGCCAGCAGGAGGATATTAACCCCTGAAGCTTTCTTT

clone_size: -
d_call: TRBD2
j_call: TRBJ2-7
v_call: TRBV2
cdr3_aa: CASKAGEGQRQYF
cdr3_nt: TGTGCCAGCAAAGCGGGAGAAGGTCAGCGGCAGTACTTC

clone_size: -
d_call: -
j_call: TRBJ2-3
v_call: TRBV10-3
cdr3_aa: CAISESGTDTQYF
cdr3_nt: TGTGCCATCAGTGAGTCCGGCACAGATACGCAGTATTTT

clone_size: -
d_call: -
j_call: TRBJ2-1
v_call: TRBV30
cdr3_aa: CAWRRVLGTSDVNEQFF
cdr3_nt: TGTGCCTGGAGAAGGGTACTTGGGACATCAGACGTCAATGAGCAGTTCTTC